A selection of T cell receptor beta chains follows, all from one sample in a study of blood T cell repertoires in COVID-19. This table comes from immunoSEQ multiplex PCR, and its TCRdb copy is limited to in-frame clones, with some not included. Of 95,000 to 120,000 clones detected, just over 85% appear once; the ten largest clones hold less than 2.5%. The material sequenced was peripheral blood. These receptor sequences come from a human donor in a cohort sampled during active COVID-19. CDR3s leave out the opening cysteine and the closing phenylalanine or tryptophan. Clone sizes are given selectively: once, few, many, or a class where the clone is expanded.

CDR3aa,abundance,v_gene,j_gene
ATKTDRSYNQPQH,NA,TRBV6-5,TRBJ1-5
ASSFRGETQY,NA,TRBV27,TRBJ2-5
ASSQGQMKETQY,NA,TRBV28,TRBJ2-5
ASTAERGGILMNTEAF,NA,TRBV19,TRBJ1-1
ATSPGGSYGYT,NA,TRBV24-1,TRBJ1-2
ASSPTAGQPQH,NA,TRBV6-6,TRBJ1-5
ASSLDPGITEAF,NA,TRBV7-2,TRBJ1-1
ASSLKDRVPGELF,NA,TRBV5-4,TRBJ2-2
ASSLSLGPNYGYT,NA,TRBV5-1,TRBJ1-2
ASSLPGNQPQH,NA,TRBV7-2,TRBJ1-5
ASTESDRSYGYT,NA,TRBV19,TRBJ1-2
ASSGGQGYEQY,NA,TRBV9,TRBJ2-7
ASSLGASGTGLSYEQY,NA,TRBV7-6,TRBJ2-7
SVVRGGASYEQY,NA,TRBV29-1,TRBJ2-7
SVEGSSGTYNEQF,NA,TRBV29-1,TRBJ2-1
ASSLWGQGDYGYT,NA,TRBV7-3,TRBJ1-2
ASSLGWSVMNTEAF,NA,TRBV5-6,TRBJ1-1
ASSLTGLNTEAF,NA,TRBV19,TRBJ1-1
ASTKRGNTEAF,NA,TRBV6-5,TRBJ1-1
ASSKTGADGYT,NA,TRBV2,TRBJ1-2
ASSVVELAGGLGELF,NA,TRBV9,TRBJ2-2
ASSQGSGNTIY,NA,TRBV5-1,TRBJ1-3
ASSLSGVASYEQY,NA,TRBV7-2,TRBJ2-7
ASSLPGQGAYEQY,NA,TRBV5-5,TRBJ2-7
SAPRTSGGNEQF,NA,TRBV29-1,TRBJ2-1
AISELATIEQY,NA,TRBV10-3,TRBJ2-7
ASSQEMDRGLYEQY,NA,TRBV4-1,TRBJ2-7
ATSSERVRGQPQH,NA,TRBV15,TRBJ1-5
ASSHRWGLAGGQDTQY,NA,TRBV11-2,TRBJ2-3
ASSHGTGYTGELF,few,TRBV6-5,TRBJ2-2
ASSLSGDRNSPLH,NA,TRBV28,TRBJ1-6
ASSPETGVQPQH,few,TRBV6-5,TRBJ1-5
ASSLARTGANVLT,NA,TRBV5-8,TRBJ2-6
ASSTGQAHYGYT,few,TRBV7-9,TRBJ1-2
ASSMGLAISEQF,NA,TRBV19,TRBJ2-1
ASSQVGARGYT,NA,TRBV3-1/TRBV3-2,TRBJ1-2
ASSSRTGRSSYEQY,NA,TRBV5-1,TRBJ2-7
ASSVTAGGFGEQY,NA,TRBV9,TRBJ2-7
ATVQEGYEQY,NA,TRBV6-5,TRBJ2-7
AWSEGQYGYT,NA,TRBV30,TRBJ1-2
ASSPGKYNEQF,NA,TRBV2,TRBJ2-1
ASSPAAGSYEQY,NA,TRBV5-1,TRBJ2-7
ASSLAQGGTEAF,NA,TRBV7-8,TRBJ1-1
ASSLARAGTEAF,NA,TRBV27,TRBJ1-1
ASGDSQETQY,NA,TRBV3-1/TRBV3-2,TRBJ2-5
ASSETGTTNIQY,NA,TRBV10-2,TRBJ2-4
ASDNPLGGGYT,NA,TRBV19,TRBJ1-2
AWSVLSGTATDTQY,NA,TRBV30,TRBJ2-3
ASRNRGSNQPQH,NA,TRBV28,TRBJ1-5
SVVGGTEAF,NA,TRBV29-1,TRBJ1-1
ASSPGSYQETQY,NA,TRBV28,TRBJ2-5
ATRDRGETDTQY,NA,TRBV24-1,TRBJ2-3
ASSPQEGRTDTQY,NA,TRBV6-6,TRBJ2-3
ASSLSGPTEAF,NA,TRBV5-1,TRBJ1-1
ASSPRQGKDTEAF,NA,TRBV18,TRBJ1-1
ASSLASGGNEQF,once,TRBV27,TRBJ2-1
ASSLGGGNPNEQF,NA,TRBV5-1,TRBJ2-1
ASSQEAAYNEQF,NA,TRBV4-1,TRBJ2-1
ATSERTGPNEKLF,NA,TRBV24-1,TRBJ1-4